This T cell receptor (beta chain) was captured by sequencing in a study of blood T cell repertoires in COVID-19. Study overall: Sites in the United States, Italy and Spain provided acute and convalescent COVID-19 samples. In each case, the material was cDNA or gDNA derived from T cells, B-cell-depleted T cells, or PBMCs.

Produced via immunoSEQ multiplex PCR; TCRdb's table is partial and in-frame only. The sample has 250,000 to 350,000 clones; approximately 90% are singletons. This TCR came from a woman aged 45-59 years with COVID-19, enrolled during active disease. Sequencing was done on a sample of peripheral blood.

In DNA, the CDR3 is TGTGCCAGCAGCGTAGCGGGAGGGCCGGGCAATGAGCAGTTCTTC. This encodes CASSVAGGPGNEQFF. The chain combines TRBV9 with TRBJ2-1, with 8 bases matching TRBD2. This CDR3 region has 15 residues. V shed 0 bases, J shed 6 bases, and the junction held 5 bases outside the gene matches. Germline V gives CDR1 SGDLS, CDR2 YYNGEE. Together with reference TRBV9 and TRBJ2-1, the CDR3 gives the full variable domain: DSGVTQTPKHLITATGQRVTLRCSPRSGDLSVYWYQQSLDQGLQFLIQYYNGEERAKGNILERFSAQQFPDLHSELNLSSLELGDSALYFCASSVAGGPGNEQFFGPGTRLTVL.